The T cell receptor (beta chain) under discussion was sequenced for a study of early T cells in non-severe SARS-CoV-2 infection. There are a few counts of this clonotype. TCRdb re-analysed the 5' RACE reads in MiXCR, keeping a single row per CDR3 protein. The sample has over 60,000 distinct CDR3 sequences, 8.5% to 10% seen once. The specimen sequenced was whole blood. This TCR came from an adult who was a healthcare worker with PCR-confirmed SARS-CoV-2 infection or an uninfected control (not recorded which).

CDR3 coding DNA: TGTGCCAGCAGCCCAGACAGGGTGGATGAGCAGTTCTTC. Its protein product is CASSPDRVDEQFF. The chain is built from TRBV11-3 and TRBJ2-1, with 7 bases lining up with TRBD1. V lost 5 bases, J lost 8 bases, and 6 bases stayed unmatched. The CDR3 contains 13 residues. Germline-derived CDR1 and CDR2 are SGHNT and YENEEA.